This section outlines one TCR beta chain sequence together with its context. Germline CDR1 is SGHTA and CDR2 is FQGNSA. The CDR3 spans 15 residues. V was shortened by 5 bases and J by 5 bases, with 16 bases between the two germline ends. Time point denoted: pretreatment peripheral blood. Between 1 and 8 samples, pretreatment and on-treatment, were given by each patient. The sample belongs to a study of PD-L1 blockade in urothelial cancer. Study summary: Patients arrived having already received 0 to 3 prior chemotherapy regimens. When blood samples were assessed, the median T cell count was some 130,000.

Repertoires were generated with immunoSEQ multiplex PCR, while TCRdb's copy carries only in-frame clones and drops some. The sample shows roughly 63,000 clones, about four fifths of them seen only once. This sample comprised PBMCs, obtained around atezolizumab (anti-PD-L1) treatment. This sequence was found in an older man with urothelial cancer. The J gene is TRBJ1-5, the V gene TRBV7-2; unclear D gene. The CDR3 region is CASSLQRREDQPQHF. The CDR3 DNA sequence: TGTGCCAGCAGCCTACAGCGGAGAGAGGATCAGCCCCAGCATTTT.